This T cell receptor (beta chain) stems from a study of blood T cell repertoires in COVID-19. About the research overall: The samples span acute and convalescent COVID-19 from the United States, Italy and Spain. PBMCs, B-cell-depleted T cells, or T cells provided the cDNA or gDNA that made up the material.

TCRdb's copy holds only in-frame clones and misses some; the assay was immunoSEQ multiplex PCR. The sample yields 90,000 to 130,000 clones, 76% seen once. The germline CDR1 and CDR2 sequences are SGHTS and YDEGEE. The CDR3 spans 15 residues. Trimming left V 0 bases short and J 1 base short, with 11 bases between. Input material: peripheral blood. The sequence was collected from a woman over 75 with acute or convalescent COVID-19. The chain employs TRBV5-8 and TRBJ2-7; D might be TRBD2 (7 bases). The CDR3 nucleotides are TGTGCCAGCAGCTTGGGGCGGGGGCCATCCTACGAGCAGTACTTC. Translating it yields CASSLGRGPSYEQYF.